This T cell receptor (beta chain) was captured in a study of PD-L1 blockade in urothelial cancer. Turning to the study itself: About nine tenths of the roughly 29 patients comprised males who had bladder-origin urothelial cancer.

This table comes from immunoSEQ multiplex PCR, and its TCRdb copy is limited to in-frame clones, with some not included. The sample holds about 50,000 clones, over 75% seen once. Time point defined: peripheral blood 6 weeks after treatment start. In the case of this clone: Antigen unknown.

Study-wide results and caveats: Larger 3-week expansion of tumor-associated blood clones was seen in durable-benefit patients.

Sequenced here: PBMCs, sampled around atezolizumab (anti-PD-L1) treatment. This clonotype was sampled from a man between 45 and 60 years old with urothelial cancer.

The CDR3 protein is CASSERQLGNEQFF. The CDR3 coding sequence is TGTGCCAGCAGCGAGAGACAGTTAGGGAATGAGCAGTTCTTC. This rearrangement joins TRBV11-3 to TRBJ2-1, with TRBD1 as a possible D gene (5 bases). V was pared by 5 bases and J by 7 bases, with 15 bases between. CDR3 length equals 14 residues. Germline lookup yields CDR1 SGHNT and CDR2 YENEEA.